What follows are 29 T cell receptor beta chains derived from one specimen sequenced in a study of OX40 agonist ivuxolimab in advanced cancers. The protocol was immunoSEQ multiplex PCR, while the TCRdb copy is restricted to in-frame clones and leaves out a portion. The sample contains fewer than 85,000 clones, around 90% of which appear only once. The sequenced sample was CD4+ or CD8+ T cells sorted from blood, obtained in a trial of the OX40 agonist ivuxolimab. The origin of the receptors is an adult with an advanced solid tumor such as melanoma, head and neck, liver or kidney cancer.

This clone was seen only once. J is TRBJ1-5 and V is TRBV6-6; D uncertain. Trimming removed 5 bases from V and 4 bases from J, with 15 bases in between. The CDR3 consists of 15 residues. Germline values: CDR1 MNHNY, CDR2 SVGAGI (reference sequence). In DNA, the CDR3 is TGTGCCAGCAGTCCCGGCGGGTATGGGAATCAGCCCCAGCATTTT. Protein: CASSPGGYGNQPQHF.

The genes are TRBV6-1 and TRBJ1-1, with 7 bases lining up with TRBD1. CDR3 length: 15 amino acids. Unmatched junction bases numbered 7, after V lost 5 bases and J lost 1 base. Germline V lookup: CDR1 MNHNS, CDR2 SASEGT. CDR3 protein: CASSSYRGRNTEAFF. The CDR3 nucleotides are TGTGCCAGCAGTTCTTACAGGGGTCGGAACACTGAAGCTTTCTTT.

The rearrangement uses TRBV19 and TRBJ2-7; possibly TRBD1 for D (6 bases). The CDR3 extends over 15 amino acids. With 1 base removed from V and 3 bases from J, the gap between germline ends came to 13 bases. CDR1 is LNHDA and CDR2 is SQIVND in the germline V gene (reference sequence). CDR3: CASSIGQGHYYEQYF. CDR3 nucleotides: TGTGCCAGTAGTATAGGCCAGGGACACTACTACGAGCAGTACTTC. Looking up the rest from reference TRBV19 and TRBJ2-7 gives the full variable domain: DGGITQSPKYLFRKEGQNVTLSCEQNLNHDAMYWYRQDPGQGLRLIYYSQIVNDFQKGDIAEGYSVSREKKESFPLTVTSAQKNPTAFYLCASSIGQGHYYEQYFGPGTRLTVT.

The V gene is TRBV5-1, the J gene TRBJ1-1, with D tentatively TRBD1 (6 bases). Looked up from germline, CDR1 is SGHRS and CDR2 is YFSETQ. This CDR3 has 13 amino acids. V lost 2 bases and J lost 6, with 11 bases in between. CDR3 sequence (DNA): TGCGCCAGCAGCTTTACAGGGTTGGCTGAAGCTTTCTTT. It yields the protein CASSFTGLAEAFF.

The chain combines TRBV19 with TRBJ1-2; TRBD1 matches at 7 bases. Germline values: CDR1 LNHDA, CDR2 SQIVND (reference sequence). The V segment lost 6 bases and the J segment 6 bases; nucleotides outside the gene matches: 13. This CDR3 spans 15 amino acids. The CDR3, as DNA: TGTGCCAGTAGCCGGGGGACAGTTAACTTTAATGGCTACACCTTC. Protein product: CASSRGTVNFNGYTF.

The V call is TRBV7-8, the J call TRBJ2-5; the D gene is possibly TRBD2 (5 bases). The ends were cut back, 5 bases at V and 1 base at J, with 8 bases in the middle. Looked up from germline, CDR1 is SGHVS and CDR2 is FQNEAQ. The CDR3 totals 13 residues. CDR3 DNA sequence: TGTGCCAGCAGCCCTAGCCTCCAAGAGACCCAGTACTTC. It translates to CASSPSLQETQYF.

The rearrangement links TRBV27 to TRBJ1-2, with D perhaps TRBD1 (6 bases). The germline V gene has CDR1 MNHEY and CDR2 SMNVEV (reference sequence). The CDR3 has 14 residues. The V end lost 0 bases, the J end lost 4 bases, and 9 bases lay between the germline ends. The chain's CDR3 is CASSLSGGAYGYTF. The CDR3 DNA follows: TGTGCCAGCAGTTTATCCGGGGGGGCCTATGGCTACACCTTC.

The V gene is TRBV4-3, the J gene TRBJ2-7; no reliable D call. Trimming shortened V by 4 bases and J by 5 bases, and 15 bases separated the two germline ends. CDR3 length equals 14 residues. The V gene's germline CDR1 is LGHNA and CDR2 YSLEER. The CDR3 nucleotides read TGCGCCAGCAGCCCGAGCCAATTGGACCACGAGCAGTACTTC. Its protein product is CASSPSQLDHEQYF.

V usage is TRBV19 and J usage is TRBJ1-1; D remains unclear. Trimming pared 8 bases from V and 1 base from J, leaving 8 bases between. Germline CDR1 LNHDA, CDR2 SQIVND (reference sequence). This CDR3 region has 12 residues. CDR3 in DNA: TGTGCCAGTGCTCCGGGGAACACTGAAGCTTTCTTT. Translated: CASAPGNTEAFF. The complete variable domain, with remaining parts taken from reference TRBV19 and TRBJ1-1, reads DGGITQSPKYLFRKEGQNVTLSCEQNLNHDAMYWYRQDPGQGLRLIYYSQIVNDFQKGDIAEGYSVSREKKESFPLTVTSAQKNPTAFYLCASAPGNTEAFFGQGTRLTVV.

The V gene is TRBV7-8, the J gene TRBJ1-1, with a tentative D call TRBD1 (6 bases). Germline V gene data show CDR1 as SGHVS and CDR2 as FQNEAQ. Trimming took 3 bases from V and 1 from J, leaving 12 bases between them. This CDR3 region has 15 residues. The DNA for the CDR3 is TGTGCCAGCAGCTTCCTGGGGGCCCAGAACACTGAAGCTTTCTTT. This gives the protein CASSFLGAQNTEAFF.

This chain joins TRBV5-1 and TRBJ1-5, with no clear D. CDR3 length: 13 residues. Trimming took 4 bases from V and 5 from J, leaving 10 bases between them. Germline CDR1 is SGHRS and CDR2 is YFSETQ. The CDR3 here is CASSADPHQPQHF. The DNA for the CDR3 is TGCGCCAGCAGCGCGGACCCCCATCAGCCCCAGCATTTT.

The CDR3 reads CAISESWDSGGSDTQYF. The CDR3 DNA is TGTGCCATCAGTGAGTCGTGGGATAGCGGGGGGTCGGATACGCAGTATTTT. The chain combines TRBV10-3 with TRBJ2-3; 10 bases match TRBD2. The CDR3 length is 17 residues. Germline V CDR1 and CDR2: ENHRY, SYGVKD. After removal of 0 bases from V and 6 bases from J, the junction contained 9 bases not matched to a gene.

This clone was detected once. The V and J genes are TRBV7-6 and TRBJ2-7, with D perhaps TRBD2 (6 bases). The V end lost 1 base, the J end lost 0 bases, and 13 bases lay between the germline ends. CDR3 length: 16 residues. Germline values: CDR1 SGHVS, CDR2 FNYEAQ. The CDR3 DNA reads TGTGCCAGCAGCTTAGGGGGGGACTGGAGCTCCTACGAGCAGTACTTC. Its translation is CASSLGGDWSSYEQYF.

The chain combines TRBV5-1 with TRBJ1-5; D is ambiguous. Between the trimmed V and J ends, which lost 7 bases and 5 bases, there was a span of 13 bases. CDR1 and CDR2 (germline): SGHRS, YFSETQ. CDR3 length equals 13 residues. The CDR3 DNA sequence: TGCGCCAGCGGAACCAAAGCATATCAGCCCCAGCATTTT. Its protein product is CASGTKAYQPQHF.

The chain combines TRBV9 with TRBJ1-4; D remains ambiguous. Germline V gives CDR1 SGDLS, CDR2 YYNGEE. This CDR3 is 15 amino acids long. Trimming cost V 2 bases and J 7 bases, with 15 bases left between them. As DNA, the CDR3 is TGTGCCAGCAGCGTTGGTGCCACCTGGGGTGAAAAACTGTTTTTT. It specifies CASSVGATWGEKLFF.

The rearrangement uses TRBV6-4 and TRBJ1-2, with TRBD1 identical over 8 bases. Germline V gene data show CDR1 as MRHNA and CDR2 as SNTAGT. The CDR3 has 14 residues. The V segment lost 4 bases and the J segment 5 bases; nucleotides outside the gene matches: 6. DNA for the CDR3: TGTGCCAGCAGTGCGGGCGGACAGGGTTATGGCTACACCTTC. It specifies CASSAGGQGYGYTF.

The chain has TRBV6-1 and TRBJ1-2; D is unclear. This CDR3 is 14 amino acids long. Between the trimmed V and J ends, which lost 3 bases and 5 bases, there was a span of 13 bases. Germline loops: CDR1 MNHNS, CDR2 SASEGT. The CDR3 nucleotides are TGTGCCAGCAGTGAGTGGGCAGACTCGTATGGCTACACCTTC. It encodes CASSEWADSYGYTF.

The V and J genes are TRBV10-3 and TRBJ2-1; either TRBD1 or TRBD2 may supply D (6 bases each). The V gene lost 6 bases and the J gene lost 8 bases, with 17 bases spanning the gap. CDR1 ENHRY and CDR2 SYGVKD come from the germline V gene. The CDR3 loop spans 14 amino acids. For the CDR3, the DNA is TGTGCCATCAGCCAGTTATGGGGGGCTGATGAGCAGTTCTTC. Translated, it gives CAISQLWGADEQFF.

The chain combines TRBV15 with TRBJ2-1; D might be TRBD1 or TRBD2, each matching 5 bases. V was pared by 1 base and J by 6 bases, with 10 bases between. The CDR3 covers 14 residues. Germline V gives CDR1 LNHNV, CDR2 YYDKDF (reference sequence). CDR3 nucleotide sequence: TGTGCCACCAGCAGAGCGGGGCCAATCAATGAGCAGTTCTTC. This translates into CATSRAGPINEQFF. The whole variable domain, filled in from reference TRBV15 and TRBJ2-1, reads DAMVIQNPRYQVTQFGKPVTLSCSQTLNHNVMYWYQQKSSQAPKLLFHYYDKDFNNEADTPDNFQSRRPNTSFCFLDIRSPGLGDTAMYLCATSRAGPINEQFFGPGTRLTVL.

This rearrangement joins TRBV9 to TRBJ1-3; perhaps TRBD1 as D (5 bases). The CDR3 runs 15 residues. The V end lost 0 bases, the J end lost 2 bases, and 9 bases lay between the germline ends. Germline CDR1 and CDR2: SGDLS and YYNGEE. For the CDR3, the DNA is TGTGCCAGCAGCGTAGATGGGGCGCCTGGAAACACCATATATTTT. It yields the protein CASSVDGAPGNTIYF.

The chain couples TRBV13 to TRBJ2-6; 8 positions match TRBD2. Trimming cost V 4 bases and J 6 bases; bases outside gene matches: 11. This CDR3 comprises 17 residues. Looked up from germline, CDR1 is PRHDT and CDR2 is FYEKMQ (reference sequence). CDR3 sequence reads: CASSSRGGGVEANVLTF. In nucleotides, the CDR3 is TGTGCCAGCAGCTCCCGGGGGGGCGGGGTCGAGGCCAACGTCCTGACTTTC.

This clone appeared once. The rearrangement links TRBV27 to TRBJ2-1; D uncertain. This CDR3 comprises 12 residues. Trimming removed 2 bases from V and 7 bases from J, with 6 bases in between. Germline V gene sequence: CDR1 MNHEY, CDR2 SMNVEV (reference sequence). CDR3 residues: CASSLVGNEQFF. In DNA, the CDR3 is TGTGCCAGCAGTTTAGTCGGGAATGAGCAGTTCTTC.

This clone was recorded once. The chain employs TRBV5-1 and TRBJ2-3; D may be TRBD2 (5 bases). The V gene's germline CDR1 is SGHRS and CDR2 YFSETQ. Trimming stripped 7 bases from V and 5 bases from J, with 32 bases between. The CDR3 runs to 19 residues. In DNA, the CDR3 is TGCGCCAGCGAGCCTGGATTTGCCCGGGTCGTGGGGAGCGAAGATACGCAGTATTTT. Its translation: CASEPGFARVVGSEDTQYF.

This chain connects TRBV5-5 to TRBJ1-1; the match to TRBD1 covers 8 bases. The CDR3 is 14 amino acids. Germline trimming cut 2 bases from V and 3 bases from J; bases unmatched to any gene: 3. The V gene's germline CDR1 is SGHKS and CDR2 YYEKEE (reference sequence). The CDR3 nucleotides read TGTGCCAGCAGCTTTAACAGGGGGTACACTGAAGCTTTCTTT. This gives the protein CASSFNRGYTEAFF.

V gene TRBV7-6 combines with J gene TRBJ1-5; D gene uncertain. This CDR3 spans 14 amino acids. Germline V gives CDR1 SGHVS, CDR2 FNYEAQ. The V gene lost 1 base and the J gene lost 0 bases, with 4 bases spanning the gap. CDR3 in amino acids: CASSLGASNQPQHF. The DNA for the CDR3 is TGTGCCAGCAGCTTAGGTGCTAGCAATCAGCCCCAGCATTTT.

The gene calls are TRBV7-2 and TRBJ1-2; a weak D match, TRBD1 (5 bases). In germline, CDR1 is SGHTA, CDR2 FQGNSA. The CDR3 sequence is 15 residues long. The germline V and J ends were trimmed by 3 bases and 5 bases, with 16 bases remaining between them. CDR3 bases: TGTGCCAGCAGCTTCAACATCCAGGGAACTTATGGCTACACCTTC. It translates to CASSFNIQGTYGYTF.

This chain uses TRBV9 with TRBJ2-1, with D possibly TRBD1 on 6 matching bases. Germline V gene lookup returns CDR1 SGDLS and CDR2 YYNGEE. There are 16 residues in the CDR3. The V gene lost 3 bases and the J gene lost 8 bases, with 21 bases spanning the gap. The CDR3 nucleotides are TGTGCCAGCAGCGCCCCTACAGGGTCGAGCGGCCATGAGCAGTTCTTC. It is translated as CASSAPTGSSGHEQFF.

The genes are TRBV6-5 and TRBJ1-2, with no clear D. CDR3 length equals 13 residues. V lost 5 bases, J lost 4 bases, and 11 bases lay in between. CDR1 is MNHEY, CDR2 SVGAGI, per germline. This chain's CDR3 is CASSKQRIYGYTF. DNA for the CDR3: TGTGCCAGCAGTAAACAGAGGATCTATGGCTACACCTTC.

This clone was seen a single time. The chain couples TRBV6-5 to TRBJ2-7; TRBD1 aligns across 10 bases. This CDR3 is built from 14 residues. The germline V gene has CDR1 MNHEY and CDR2 SVGAGI. V shed 5 bases, J shed 4 bases, and the junction held 5 bases outside the gene matches. The chain's CDR3 is CASSTRTGGYEQYF. The CDR3 region has the DNA TGTGCCAGCAGTACCCGGACAGGGGGTTACGAGCAGTACTTC.